One sample yielded the 10 T cell receptor beta chains listed below, sequenced in a study of cytomegalovirus exposure and HLA in healthy donors. The PCR made use of 60 Vbeta and 13 Jbeta primers. The protocol was immunoSEQ multiplex PCR, while the TCRdb copy is restricted to in-frame clones and leaves out a portion. The sample includes 60,000 to 75,000 clones, approximately 74% of them seen just once. The specimen sequenced was PBMCs. These receptors all come from a woman aged 25 to 39 in good health and CMV-seropositive.

The chain carries TRBV29-1 and TRBJ1-3, with a weak D call TRBD1 (5 bases). CDR1 and CDR2 from the germline V gene are SQVTM and ANQGSEA. The V gene lost 3 bases and the J gene lost 3 bases, with 6 bases spanning the gap. This CDR3 is built from 12 residues. The CDR3 is CSVEGRGNTIYF. CDR3 coding DNA: TGCAGCGTTGAGGGGCGTGGAAACACCATATATTTT.

V is TRBV2 and J is TRBJ2-5; 10 nucleotides match TRBD2. V lost 5 bases, J lost 5 bases, and 8 bases stayed unmatched. The CDR3 has 15 residues. Germline values: CDR1 SNHLY, CDR2 FYNNEI. Here the CDR3 reads CASSRASGSRETQYF. The CDR3 region has the DNA TGTGCCAGCAGTCGGGCTAGCGGGAGTCGGGAGACCCAGTACTTC.

This chain connects TRBV2 to TRBJ1-4; D may be TRBD1 (5 bases). The germline V gene has CDR1 SNHLY and CDR2 FYNNEI. This CDR3 spans 12 amino acids. The germline V and J ends were trimmed by 9 bases and 0 bases, with 5 bases remaining between them. The CDR3 loop reads CARGATNEKLFF. CDR3 nucleotide sequence: TGTGCCAGAGGGGCAACTAATGAAAAACTGTTTTTT. The full variable domain, with the rest looked up from reference TRBV2 and TRBJ1-4, is EPEVTQTPSHQVTQMGQEVILRCVPISNHLYFYWYRQILGQKVEFLVSFYNNEISEKSEIFDDQFSVERPDGSNFTLKIRSTKLEDSAMYFCARGATNEKLFFGSGTQLSVL.

J is TRBJ2-4 and V is TRBV30; 7 nucleotides agree with TRBD1. Unmatched junction bases numbered 4, after V lost 1 base and J lost 7 bases. Germline V gene data show CDR1 as GTSNPN and CDR2 as SVGIG (reference sequence). This CDR3 has 13 amino acids. The CDR3 bases are TGTGCCTGGAGTGACGGCAGGGGGAACATTCAGTACTTC. It specifies CAWSDGRGNIQYF.

This rearrangement joins TRBV27 to TRBJ1-2; TRBD1 agrees at 7 bases. The trim removed 2 bases at V and 8 bases at J, leaving 5 bases unmatched. Looked up from germline, CDR1 is MNHEY and CDR2 is SMNVEV (reference sequence). The CDR3 runs 13 residues. CDR3 coding DNA: TGTGCCAGCAGTTTAAAGGGGGCGAAAGGCTACACCTTC. It encodes CASSLKGAKGYTF.

There are a few counts of this clone. The rearrangement links TRBV4-1 to TRBJ2-7; 7 bases agree with TRBD2. Germline V lookup: CDR1 MGHRA, CDR2 YSYEKL. The CDR3 runs to 14 residues. The J segment lost 3 bases and the V segment lost 2 bases, leaving 4 bases of the junction unmatched. The DNA for the CDR3 is TGCGCCAGCAGCCAACGAGCGGGGTACTACGAGCAGTACTTC. Protein product: CASSQRAGYYEQYF.

V is TRBV10-2 and J is TRBJ2-1, with 11 bases identical to TRBD2. The V and J ends lost 5 bases and 3 bases, in that order; junction bases with no gene match: 3. There are 15 residues in the CDR3. The V gene's germline CDR1 is WSHSY and CDR2 SAAADI. CDR3 region: CASSKTSGIYNEQFF. CDR3 sequence (DNA): TGCGCCAGCAGTAAGACTAGCGGGATCTACAATGAGCAGTTCTTC.

The chain is built from TRBV6-5 and TRBJ2-1; weak D call: TRBD1 (6 bases). V was pared by 5 bases and J by 4 bases, with 12 bases between. CDR3 length equals 14 residues. Germline CDR1 MNHEY, CDR2 SVGAGI. The CDR3 protein is CASSLGAGYNEQFF. In nucleotides, the CDR3 is TGTGCCAGCAGTCTGGGGGCCGGATACAATGAGCAGTTCTTC.

This clone came up once. The chain is built from TRBV28 and TRBJ1-1; tentatively, D is TRBD1 (6 bases). V gave up 1 base and J gave up 4 bases, with 10 bases separating them. The CDR3 length is 14 residues. From germline, CDR1 is MDHEN and CDR2 SYDVKM. The DNA of the CDR3 is TGTGCCAGCAGTTTATCAGGGGATCCCACTGAAGCTTTCTTT. This encodes CASSLSGDPTEAFF.

The CDR3: CAWRAASYNEQFF. The CDR3 region has the DNA TGTGCCTGGAGAGCGGCCTCCTACAATGAGCAGTTCTTC. The chain employs TRBV30 and TRBJ2-1; possible D gene TRBD2, 5 bases. V was trimmed by 3 bases and J by 0 bases, leaving 6 bases between them. The CDR3 runs 13 residues. From germline, CDR1 is GTSNPN and CDR2 SVGIG (reference sequence).